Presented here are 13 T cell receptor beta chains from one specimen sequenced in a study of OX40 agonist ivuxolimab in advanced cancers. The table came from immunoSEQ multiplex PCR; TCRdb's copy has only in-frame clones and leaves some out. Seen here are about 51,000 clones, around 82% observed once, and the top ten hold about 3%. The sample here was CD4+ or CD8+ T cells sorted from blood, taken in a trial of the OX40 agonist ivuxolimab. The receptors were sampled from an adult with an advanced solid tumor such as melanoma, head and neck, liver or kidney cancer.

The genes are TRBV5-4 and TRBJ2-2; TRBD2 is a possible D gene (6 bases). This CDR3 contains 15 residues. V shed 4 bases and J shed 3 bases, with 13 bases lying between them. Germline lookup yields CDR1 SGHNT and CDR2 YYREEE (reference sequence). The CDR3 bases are TGTGCCAGCAGCCCCCGCGGGGCGGACACCGGGGAGCTGTTTTTT. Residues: CASSPRGADTGELFF.

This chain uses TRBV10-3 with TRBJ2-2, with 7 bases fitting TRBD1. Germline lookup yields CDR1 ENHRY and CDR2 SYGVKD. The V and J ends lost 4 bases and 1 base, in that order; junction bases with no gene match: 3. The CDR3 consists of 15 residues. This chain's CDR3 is CAISGRTGNTGELFF. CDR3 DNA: TGTGCCATCAGTGGTAGGACAGGGAACACCGGGGAGCTGTTTTTT.

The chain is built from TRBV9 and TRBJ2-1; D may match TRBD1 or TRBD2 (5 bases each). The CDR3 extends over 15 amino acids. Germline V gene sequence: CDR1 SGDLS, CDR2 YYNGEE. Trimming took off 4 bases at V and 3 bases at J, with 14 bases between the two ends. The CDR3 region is CASSPRGDFYNEQFF. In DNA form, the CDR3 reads TGTGCCAGCAGCCCTCGAGGGGATTTCTACAATGAGCAGTTCTTC.

CDR3 amino acids: CASSPGTGVNTDTQYF. CDR3 coding DNA: TGTGCCAGCAGCCCGGGGACAGGGGTAAACACAGATACGCAGTATTTT. V usage is TRBV7-6 and J usage is TRBJ2-3; 10 bases align to TRBD1. CDR3 length: 16 residues. After removal of 5 bases from V and 2 bases from J, the junction contained 7 bases not matched to a gene. Per the germline V gene, CDR1 is SGHVS and CDR2 is FNYEAQ.

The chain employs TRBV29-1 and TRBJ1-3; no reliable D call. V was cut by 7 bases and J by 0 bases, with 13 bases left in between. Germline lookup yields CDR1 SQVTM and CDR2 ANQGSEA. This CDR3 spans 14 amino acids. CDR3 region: CSAGGLSSGNTIYF. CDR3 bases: TGCAGCGCAGGAGGGCTATCCTCTGGAAACACCATATATTTT.

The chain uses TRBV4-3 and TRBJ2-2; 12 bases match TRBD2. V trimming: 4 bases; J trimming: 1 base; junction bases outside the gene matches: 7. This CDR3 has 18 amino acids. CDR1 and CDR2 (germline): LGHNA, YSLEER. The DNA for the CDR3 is TGCGCCAGCAGCCGCCGACTAGCGGGGGCTGTGAACACCGGGGAGCTGTTTTTT. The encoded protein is CASSRRLAGAVNTGELFF.

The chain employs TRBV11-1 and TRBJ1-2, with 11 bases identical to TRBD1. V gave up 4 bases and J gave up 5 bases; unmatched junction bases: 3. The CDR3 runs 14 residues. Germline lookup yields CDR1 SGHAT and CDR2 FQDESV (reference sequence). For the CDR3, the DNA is TGTGCCAGCAGCTCCGGACAGGGGGCTTATGGCTACACCTTC. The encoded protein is CASSSGQGAYGYTF.

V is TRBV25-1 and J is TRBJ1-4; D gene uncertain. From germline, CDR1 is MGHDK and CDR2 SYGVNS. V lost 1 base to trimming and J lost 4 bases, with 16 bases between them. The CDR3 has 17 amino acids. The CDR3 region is CASSELGAGSGNEKLFF. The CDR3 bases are TGTGCCAGCAGTGAATTAGGAGCGGGGTCGGGTAATGAAAAACTGTTTTTT.

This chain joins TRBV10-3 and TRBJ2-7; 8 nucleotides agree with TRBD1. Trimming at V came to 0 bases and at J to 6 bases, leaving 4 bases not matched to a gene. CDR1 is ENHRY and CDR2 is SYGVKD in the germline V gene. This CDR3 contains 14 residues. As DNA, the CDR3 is TGTGCCATCAGTGAGTCTCGGACAGGGAGCGAGCAGTACTTC. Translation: CAISESRTGSEQYF.

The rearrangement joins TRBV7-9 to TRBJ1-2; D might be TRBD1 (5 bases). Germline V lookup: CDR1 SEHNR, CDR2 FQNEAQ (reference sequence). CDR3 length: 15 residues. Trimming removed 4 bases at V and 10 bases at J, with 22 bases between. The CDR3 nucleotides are TGTGCCAGCAGCTCGAACCTCCGGGACCTCAACGACTACACCTTC. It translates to CASSSNLRDLNDYTF.

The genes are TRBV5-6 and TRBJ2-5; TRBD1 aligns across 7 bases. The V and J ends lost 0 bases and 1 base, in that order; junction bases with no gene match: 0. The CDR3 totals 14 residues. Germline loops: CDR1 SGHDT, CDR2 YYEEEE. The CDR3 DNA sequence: TGTGCCAGCAGCTTGGGGACAGGCCAAGAGACCCAGTACTTC. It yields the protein CASSLGTGQETQYF.

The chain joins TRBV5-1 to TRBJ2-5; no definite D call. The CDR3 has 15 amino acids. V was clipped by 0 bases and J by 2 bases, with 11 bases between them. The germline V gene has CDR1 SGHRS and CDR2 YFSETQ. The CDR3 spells CASSLVEPLQETQYF. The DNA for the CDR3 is TGCGCCAGCAGCTTGGTAGAACCATTACAAGAGACCCAGTACTTC. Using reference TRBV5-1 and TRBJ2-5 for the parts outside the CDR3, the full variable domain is KAGVTQTPRYLIKTRGQQVTLSCSPISGHRSVSWYQQTPGQGLQFLFEYFSETQRNKGNFPGRFSGRQFSNSRSEMNVSTLELGDSALYLCASSLVEPLQETQYFGPGTRLLVL.

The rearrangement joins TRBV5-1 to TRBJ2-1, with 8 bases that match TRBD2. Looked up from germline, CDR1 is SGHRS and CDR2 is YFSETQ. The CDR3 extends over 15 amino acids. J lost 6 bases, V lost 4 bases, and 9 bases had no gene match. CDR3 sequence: CASSPAGRGGNEQFF. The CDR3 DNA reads TGCGCCAGCAGCCCCGCGGGACGGGGGGGCAATGAGCAGTTCTTC.